This T cell receptor (beta chain) was identified in a study of blood T cell repertoires in COVID-19. Repertoires were generated with immunoSEQ multiplex PCR, while TCRdb's copy carries only in-frame clones and drops some. The sample consists of about 170,000 clones, 83% of them appearing once. CDR3 length: 12 residues. In germline, CDR1 is SQVTM, CDR2 ANQGSEA. V was pared by 4 bases and J by 4 bases, with 7 bases between. For this clone: The sample carries other DNA sequences with the same CDR3.

The sequence was obtained from a woman of 80 years or more with acute or convalescent COVID-19. Sequencing input: peripheral blood. This chain links TRBV29-1 with TRBJ1-4; D uncertain. The DNA for the CDR3 is TGCAGCGTTGGAGGAGGTAATGAAAAACTGTTTTTT. Amino acids: CSVGGGNEKLFF. Full variable domain (remainder filled in from reference TRBV29-1 and TRBJ1-4): SAVISQKPSRDICQRGTSLTIQCQVDSQVTMMFWYRQQPGQSLTLIATANQGSEATYESGFVIDKFPISRPNLTFSTLTVSNMSPEDSSIYLCSVGGGNEKLFFGSGTQLSVL.